The clone carrying this TCR beta chain has only a few counts. This CDR3 contains 13 residues. The germline V gene encodes CDR1 DFQATT and CDR2 SNEGSKA (reference sequence). Trimming shortened V by 5 bases and J by 6 bases, and 11 bases separated the two germline ends. This sample is drawn from a study of T cells after yellow fever vaccination. TCRdb re-analysed the 5' RACE reads in MiXCR, keeping a single row per CDR3 protein. The sample lists roughly 150,000 distinct CDR3 sequences; 5.5% to 7.5% were seen once. The clonotype comes from a man aged 18 to 29 who received the YFV17D yellow fever vaccine. The chain recombines TRBV20-1 with TRBJ1-6; D unclear. The source material was CD4+ T cells sorted from PBMCs, sampled less than 6 days after the first yellow fever vaccination. This chain's CDR3 is CSAGGRGNSPLHF. CDR3 in DNA: TGCAGTGCTGGCGGACGGGGTAATTCACCCCTCCACTTT.